This T cell receptor beta chain was retrieved from a study of memory CD4+ T cells and cytomegalovirus serostatus. Study background: Of the healthy Belgian adults, 8 to 10 were CMV seropositive and approximately 24 seronegative. Study-wide results and caveats: CD4+ memory repertoires contained about two fifths of the 164 reported CMV TCRbeta sequences. Repertoires predicted CMV serostatus with median bootstrapped AUC of about 0.94.

CDR1 is SGHNT and CDR2 is YENEEA in the germline V gene. V shed 8 bases and J shed 2 bases, with 16 bases lying between them. CDR3 size: 14 residues. Concerning this clone: No antigen is known for it.

Sequenced by immunoSEQ multiplex PCR; TCRdb stores in-frame clones only, minus some. The sample consists of 40,000 to 50,000 clones, 76% of them appearing once. Single viable CD3+CD4+CD8-CD45RO+ cells were sorted as the memory CD4+ T cells. CMV serostatus came from serum IgG against pp150, pp28, p38, p52. Sequenced sample: memory CD4+ T cells from blood. This clonotype was sampled from an adult in good health and CMV-seronegative. The chain couples TRBV11-3 to TRBJ2-7; perhaps TRBD1 as D (6 bases). The CDR3 sequence: CASGAGTNPYEQYF. The CDR3 DNA is TGTGCCAGCGGGGCAGGGACAAACCCCTACGAGCAGTACTTC. Filled out from reference TRBV11-3 and TRBJ2-7, the complete variable domain reads EAGVVQSPRYKIIEKKQPVAFWCNPISGHNTLYWYLQNLGQGPELLIRYENEEAVDDSQLPKDRFSAERLKGVDSTLKIQPAELGDSAVYLCASGAGTNPYEQYFGPGTRLTVT.